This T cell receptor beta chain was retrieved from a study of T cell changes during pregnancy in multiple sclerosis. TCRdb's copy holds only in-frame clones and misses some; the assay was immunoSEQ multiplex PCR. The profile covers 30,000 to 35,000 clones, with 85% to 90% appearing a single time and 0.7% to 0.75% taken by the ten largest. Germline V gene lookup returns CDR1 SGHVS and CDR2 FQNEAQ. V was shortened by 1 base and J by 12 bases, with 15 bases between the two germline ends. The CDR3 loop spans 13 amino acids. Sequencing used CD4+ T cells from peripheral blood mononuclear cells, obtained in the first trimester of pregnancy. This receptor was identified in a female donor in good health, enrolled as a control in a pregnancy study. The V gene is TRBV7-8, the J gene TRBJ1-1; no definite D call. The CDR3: CASSLGGFEGTFF. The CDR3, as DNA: TGTGCCAGCAGCTTAGGGGGTTTCGAGGGAACTTTCTTT. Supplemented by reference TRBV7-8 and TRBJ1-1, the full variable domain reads GAGVSQSPRYKVAKRGQDVALRCDPISGHVSLFWYQQALGQGPEFLTYFQNEAQLDKSGLPSDRFFAERPEGSVSTLKIQRTQQEDSAVYLCASSLGGFEGTFFGQGTRLTVV.